This T cell receptor beta chain was retrieved from a study of blood T cells in healthy people across ages. Through a sample-barcoded 5' primer and a J-beta primer mix, a second PCR was run for about 6 to 11 cycles. TCRdb re-analysed the 5' RACE reads in MiXCR, keeping a single row per CDR3 protein. Here the sample spans about 780,000 distinct CDR3 sequences, about 45% being singletons. Germline lookup yields CDR1 LGHDT and CDR2 YNNKEL (reference sequence). With 4 bases removed from V and 0 bases from J, the gap between germline ends came to 10 bases. The CDR3 consists of 14 residues. Every donor provided approximately 9.2 milliliters of peripheral blood.

The gene calls are TRBV3-1 and TRBJ2-7; D not certain. Sequencing was done on a sample of blood. The receptor comes from a man older than 75 in good health. As DNA, the CDR3 is TGTGCCAGCAGCCGAGTACCCGGCTCCTACGAGCAGTACTTC. Protein: CASSRVPGSYEQYF.